Each of the 29 T cell receptor beta chains below was sequenced from the same sample in a study of cytomegalovirus exposure and HLA in healthy donors. 60 Vbeta and 13 Jbeta primers were used in PCR. Clones were read by immunoSEQ multiplex PCR, and TCRdb kept only the in-frame ones, dropping some. This sample has 200,000 to 250,000 clones, with 75% to 90% found just once. Sequencing was done on a sample of PBMCs. Receptor source: a boy younger than 10 in good health and CMV-seronegative.

This CDR3 reads CASSYSGQSNEKLFF. The CDR3 region has the DNA TGTGCCAGCAGTTACTCGGGACAGTCTAATGAAAAACTGTTTTTT. The chain employs TRBV6-5 and TRBJ1-4; 7 bases fit TRBD1. CDR3 length: 15 amino acids. Germline CDR1 MNHEY, CDR2 SVGAGI. After removal of 0 bases from V and 3 bases from J, the junction contained 1 base not matched to a gene.

The chain combines TRBV25-1 with TRBJ1-1; no clear D. The CDR3 is 14 residues long. Trimming removed 4 bases at V and 4 bases at J, with 13 bases between. Germline V gene sequence: CDR1 MGHDK, CDR2 SYGVNS. The chain's CDR3 is CASSGVSGPTEAFF. CDR3 coding DNA: TGTGCCAGCAGTGGGGTCAGCGGTCCCACTGAAGCTTTCTTT.

The J gene is TRBJ1-2, the V gene TRBV6-5; weak D call: TRBD1 (6 bases). The length of the CDR3 is 15 residues. Trimming left V 6 bases short and J 6 bases short, with 20 bases between. The germline V gene encodes CDR1 MNHEY and CDR2 SVGAGI. The CDR3 bases are TGTGCCAGCAGCCGAACCATGACAGGCGGCAATGGCTACACCTTC. It is translated as CASSRTMTGGNGYTF.

V usage is TRBV6-5 and J usage is TRBJ1-3; possible D gene TRBD1, 6 bases. The CDR3 is 15 residues long. Looked up from germline, CDR1 is MNHEY and CDR2 is SVGAGI. V was pared by 6 bases and J by 1 base, with 13 bases between. CDR3 nucleotide sequence: TGTGCCAGCAGAACAGGGCTTTTTTCTGGAAACACCATATATTTT. Amino acids: CASRTGLFSGNTIYF.

J is TRBJ2-7 and V is TRBV12-5, with D possibly matching TRBD1 (5 bases). This CDR3 has 15 amino acids. Between the trimmed V and J ends, which lost 4 bases and 4 bases, there was a span of 17 bases. Germline assignment: CDR1 LGHNT and CDR2 FRNRAP. CDR3 DNA sequence: TGTGCTAGTGGTTCGAGACAGAGCCCCGGGTACGAGCAGTACTTC. It specifies CASGSRQSPGYEQYF.

This clone was observed a single time. The rearrangement links TRBV9 to TRBJ1-6; no firm D call. The CDR3 sequence is 15 residues long. V lost 4 bases and J 3 bases, leaving 11 bases between the germline ends. Germline CDR1 SGDLS, CDR2 YYNGEE. CDR3 DNA: TGTGCCAGCAGCTCTACAGAACGCTATAATTCACCCCTCCACTTT. It yields the protein CASSSTERYNSPLHF.

The V call is TRBV6-5, the J call TRBJ2-1; a possible D gene is TRBD1 (6 bases). V was cut by 5 bases and J by 2 bases, with 13 bases left in between. CDR3 length equals 15 residues. Germline CDR1 and CDR2: MNHEY and SVGAGI. CDR3 nucleotide sequence: TGTGCCAGCAGTCCGCAGGGGATCCCCTACAATGAGCAGTTCTTC. Protein: CASSPQGIPYNEQFF.

V usage is TRBV7-3 and J usage is TRBJ2-3; 8 nucleotides line up with TRBD2. V lost 1 base, J lost 0 bases, and 9 bases stayed unmatched. The CDR3 runs 18 residues. Germline-derived CDR1 and CDR2 are SGHTA and FQGTGA. DNA for the CDR3: TGTGCCAGCAGCTTAATGGGGGTAGCGGGGCACAGCACAGATACGCAGTATTTT. Its protein product is CASSLMGVAGHSTDTQYF.

V and J are TRBV6-6 and TRBJ1-3, with TRBD1 matching 8 bases. V lost 7 bases to trimming and J lost 5 bases; unmatched junction nucleotides: 10. Germline CDR1 and CDR2: MNHNY and SVGAGI (reference sequence). The CDR3 is made up of 15 amino acids. The CDR3 sequence: CASTSRTGFRNTIYF. CDR3 coding DNA: TGTGCCAGCACCTCACGGACAGGGTTTAGAAACACCATATATTTT.

V is TRBV27 and J is TRBJ2-3; 8 positions match TRBD2. The V gene end was trimmed by 5 bases and the J gene end by 4 bases; junction bases not matched to a gene: 11. This CDR3 spans 16 amino acids. The V gene's germline CDR1 is MNHEY and CDR2 SMNVEV (reference sequence). The CDR3 spells CASSPSAGVLPDTQYF. For the CDR3, the DNA is TGTGCCAGCAGTCCATCAGCGGGAGTATTGCCAGATACGCAGTATTTT.

This chain connects TRBV6-5 to TRBJ2-1; a weak D match, TRBD2 (5 bases). The CDR3 runs to 12 residues. The germline V gene has CDR1 MNHEY and CDR2 SVGAGI. The V end was cut by 5 bases, the J end by 7 bases, with 9 bases between. The CDR3 sequence: CASSTTGNEQFF. CDR3 DNA: TGTGCCAGCAGTACGACGGGAAATGAGCAGTTCTTC.

V is TRBV2 and J is TRBJ2-7, with D unresolved. V lost 4 bases and J lost 0, with 7 bases in between. This CDR3 has 13 amino acids. Germline-derived CDR1 and CDR2 are SNHLY and FYNNEI. The CDR3 region has the DNA TGTGCCAGCAGTGTTTCGAGCTCCTACGAGCAGTACTTC. Residues: CASSVSSSYEQYF.

J is TRBJ2-1 and V is TRBV5-5; 9 bases agree with TRBD2. J gave up 10 bases and V 2 bases, and 13 bases lay outside the gene matches. This CDR3 comprises 16 residues. Germline CDR1 SGHKS, CDR2 YYEKEE (reference sequence). CDR3: CASSLVGTSSVLEQFF. As DNA, the CDR3 is TGTGCCAGCAGCTTAGTAGGGACTAGCTCGGTTCTGGAGCAGTTCTTC.

Only one count was recorded for this clone. CDR3 region: CASSDPGQGETQYF. CDR3 nucleotides: TGTGCCAGCAGCGATCCGGGACAGGGAGAGACCCAGTACTTC. This chain links TRBV7-9 with TRBJ2-5; 9 bases align to TRBD1. Germline V gene data show CDR1 as SEHNR and CDR2 as FQNEAQ (reference sequence). CDR3 size: 14 residues. The J segment lost 4 bases and the V segment lost 5 bases, leaving 5 bases of the junction unmatched.

There are a few counts of this clone. The J gene is TRBJ1-1, the V gene TRBV30, with D tentatively TRBD1 (5 bases). The length of the CDR3 is 13 residues. Germline CDR1 reads GTSNPN; CDR2 reads SVGIG (reference sequence). Trimming pared 6 bases from V and 1 base from J, leaving 12 bases between. CDR3 loop: CACERTSNTEAFF. DNA of the CDR3: TGTGCCTGCGAAAGGACATCGAACACTGAAGCTTTCTTT.

The chain has TRBV7-2 and TRBJ2-2; TRBD2 agrees at 7 bases. This CDR3 is built from 13 residues. Germline trimming cut 5 bases from V and 6 bases from J; bases unmatched to any gene: 3. Germline V lookup: CDR1 SGHTA, CDR2 FQGNSA. This CDR3 reads CASSPTSSGELFF. CDR3 nucleotide sequence: TGTGCCAGCAGCCCGACTAGCTCCGGGGAGCTGTTTTTT. The full variable domain, rest sourced from reference TRBV7-2 and TRBJ2-2, is GAGVSQSPSNKVTEKGKDVELRCDPISGHTALYWYRQSLGQGLEFLIYFQGNSAPDKSGLPSDRFSAERTGGSVSTLTIQRTQQEDSAVYLCASSPTSSGELFFGEGSRLTVL.

The J gene is TRBJ1-6, the V gene TRBV11-2, with 8 bases aligning to TRBD1. The CDR3 has 18 residues. The ends lost 7 bases at V and 3 bases at J; junction bases unmatched: 14. Germline CDR1 and CDR2: SGHAT and FQNNGV. The CDR3 DNA reads TGTGCCAGCAAGCTACGACCGGGACAGGACCGCTATAATTCACCCCTCCACTTT. Its protein product is CASKLRPGQDRYNSPLHF.

The chain joins TRBV5-4 to TRBJ2-1; no firm D call. The CDR3 loop spans 16 amino acids. Germline CDR1 reads SGHNT; CDR2 reads YYREEE (reference sequence). V was pared by 0 bases and J by 2 bases, with 12 bases between. CDR3 protein: CASSLGPEVTYNEQFF. The CDR3, as DNA: TGTGCCAGCAGCTTGGGTCCCGAGGTCACCTACAATGAGCAGTTCTTC.

This chain links TRBV14 with TRBJ1-1, with D hard to call. Trimming removed 0 bases from V and 1 base from J, with 6 bases in between. The germline V gene has CDR1 SGHDN and CDR2 FVKESK. The CDR3 has 14 amino acids. Here the CDR3 reads CASSQERPNTEAFF. CDR3 bases: TGTGCCAGCAGCCAAGAGCGGCCGAACACTGAAGCTTTCTTT.

The chain joins TRBV6-1 to TRBJ2-5; 11 bases match TRBD1. The tail of the sequence fits TRBJ2-7 better, so the J call may be wrong. CDR3 length equals 14 residues. Germline values: CDR1 MNHNS, CDR2 SASEGT. The CDR3 nucleotides read TGTGCCAGCAGTGGGGGACAGGGGGGTTACGAGCAGTACTTC. Amino acids: CASSGGQGGYEQYF.

The chain uses TRBV9 and TRBJ2-3; D not resolved. Germline V gene data show CDR1 as SGDLS and CDR2 as YYNGEE. The CDR3 spans 12 residues. V lost 4 bases, J lost 4 bases, and 7 bases lay in between. CDR3 sequence (DNA): TGTGCCAGCAGCTCTCAGTCAGATACGCAGTATTTT. Translated: CASSSQSDTQYF.

This rearrangement joins TRBV7-9 to TRBJ2-5; 12 bases agree with TRBD1. Germline assignment: CDR1 SEHNR and CDR2 FQNEAQ (reference sequence). The CDR3 is 16 amino acids. Germline trimming cut 4 bases from V and 6 bases from J; bases unmatched to any gene: 9. CDR3 residues: CASSSFRDRGRQTQYF. In DNA form, the CDR3 reads TGTGCCAGCAGCTCCTTCCGGGACAGGGGGCGCCAGACCCAGTACTTC.

The chain couples TRBV20-1 to TRBJ1-1; 7 positions agree with TRBD1. Germline V gene lookup returns CDR1 DFQATT and CDR2 SNEGSKA (reference sequence). This CDR3 comprises 11 residues. V gave up 5 bases and J gave up 7 bases; unmatched junction bases: 4. The CDR3, as DNA: TGCAGTGCTCCCACAGGGGTTGAAGCTTTCTTT. Amino acid sequence: CSAPTGVEAFF.

The chain has TRBV11-2 and TRBJ2-7; 10 bases fit TRBD1. Germline-derived CDR1 and CDR2 are SGHAT and FQNNGV. The CDR3 totals 15 residues. V shed 5 bases and J 5 bases; nucleotides not matched to a gene: 9. CDR3 in amino acids: CASSRPGQGSHEQYF. The CDR3 DNA is TGTGCCAGCAGCCGGCCGGGACAGGGGAGCCACGAGCAGTACTTC.

The rearrangement links TRBV6-5 to TRBJ2-1; 13 bases match TRBD2. From germline, CDR1 is MNHEY and CDR2 SVGAGI. The CDR3 totals 15 residues. Unmatched junction bases numbered 6, after V lost 6 bases and J lost 7 bases. CDR3 loop: CASSKPLAGGNEQFF. The CDR3 region has the DNA TGTGCCAGCAGCAAACCACTAGCGGGAGGGAATGAGCAGTTCTTC.

V and J are TRBV5-1 and TRBJ2-3; a possible D gene is TRBD1 (6 bases). Germline CDR1 and CDR2: SGHRS and YFSETQ. This CDR3 spans 14 amino acids. V was cut by 1 base and J by 2 bases, with 8 bases left in between. The DNA of the CDR3 is TGCGCCAGCAGCTTGCAGGGGTCCACAGATACGCAGTATTTT. Translation gives CASSLQGSTDTQYF.

The chain employs TRBV10-3 and TRBJ2-5, with D maybe TRBD2 (6 bases). The germline V and J ends were trimmed by 3 bases and 2 bases, with 13 bases remaining between them. The CDR3 totals 15 residues. Germline CDR1 reads ENHRY; CDR2 reads SYGVKD. The CDR3 reads CAISDPAGRQETQYF. CDR3 nucleotides: TGTGCCATCAGTGACCCCGCGGGGCGACAAGAGACCCAGTACTTC.

This chain uses TRBV29-1 with TRBJ1-1, with 12 nucleotides matching TRBD1. The CDR3 is 15 amino acids. The germline V gene encodes CDR1 SQVTM and CDR2 ANQGSEA. V trimming: 5 bases; J trimming: 4 bases; junction bases outside the gene matches: 8. This chain's CDR3 is CSVPGQGAWGTEAFF. DNA for the CDR3: TGCAGCGTTCCGGGACAGGGGGCTTGGGGCACTGAAGCTTTCTTT. The complete variable domain, with remaining parts taken from reference TRBV29-1 and TRBJ1-1, reads SAVISQKPSRDICQRGTSLTIQCQVDSQVTMMFWYRQQPGQSLTLIATANQGSEATYESGFVIDKFPISRPNLTFSTLTVSNMSPEDSSIYLCSVPGQGAWGTEAFFGQGTRLTVV.

The chain links TRBV5-6 to TRBJ2-2; D remains ambiguous. CDR1 SGHDT and CDR2 YYEEEE come from the germline V gene. There are 14 residues in the CDR3. Trimming removed 4 bases from V and 5 bases from J, with 12 bases in between. CDR3 protein: CASSPLIMTGELFF. DNA for the CDR3: TGTGCCAGCAGCCCCCTAATCATGACCGGGGAGCTGTTTTTT.